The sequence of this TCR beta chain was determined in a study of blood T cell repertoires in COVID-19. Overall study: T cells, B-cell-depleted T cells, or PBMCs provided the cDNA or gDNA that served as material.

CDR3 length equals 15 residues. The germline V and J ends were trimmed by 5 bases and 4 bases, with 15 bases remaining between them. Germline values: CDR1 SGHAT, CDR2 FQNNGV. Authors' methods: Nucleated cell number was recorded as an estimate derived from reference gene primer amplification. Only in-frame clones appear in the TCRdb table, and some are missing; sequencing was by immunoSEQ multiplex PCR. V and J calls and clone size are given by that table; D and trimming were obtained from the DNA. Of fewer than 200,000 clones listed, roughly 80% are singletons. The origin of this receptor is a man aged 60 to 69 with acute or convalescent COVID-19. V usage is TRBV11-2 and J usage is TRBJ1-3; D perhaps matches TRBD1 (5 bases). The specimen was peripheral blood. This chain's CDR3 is CASSDVREGGNTIYF. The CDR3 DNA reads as TGTGCCAGCAGCGACGTCAGGGAGGGAGGAAACACCATATATTTT.